Sequencing of this T cell receptor (beta chain) was carried out in a study of T cell repertoires in cytomegalovirus infection. Study context: Public TCR beta signatures indicated both CMV infection and matching HLA type.

In regard to this clonotype: Its target is not known.

TCRdb re-called the reads through MiXCR, storing one row per CDR3 protein. This sample has roughly 180,000 distinct CDR3 sequences, with about a fifth found just once. Overall study results and limits: Totalled public TCR beta family frequency picked out people who carried CMV plus the relevant HLA. CMV-specific TCR beta clonotypes restricted by HLA-C dominated the ex vivo response.

The receptor's source is a human donor in good health (CMV status not recorded). Some clones in this sample may be carry-over from other donors' samples. The specimen comprised CD8+ T cells from cultured PBMCs, sampled from culture after CMV antigen stimulation.

The CDR3 is CASSLSRGGNQPQHF. CDR3 nucleotide sequence: TGTGCCAGCAGTTTATCTAGGGGTGGGAATCAGCCCCAGCATTTT. The rearrangement uses TRBV28 and TRBJ1-5; D is possibly TRBD1 (5 bases). Germline-derived CDR1 and CDR2 are MDHEN and SYDVKM. There are 15 residues in the CDR3. Trimming pared 1 base from V and 4 bases from J, leaving 11 bases between.